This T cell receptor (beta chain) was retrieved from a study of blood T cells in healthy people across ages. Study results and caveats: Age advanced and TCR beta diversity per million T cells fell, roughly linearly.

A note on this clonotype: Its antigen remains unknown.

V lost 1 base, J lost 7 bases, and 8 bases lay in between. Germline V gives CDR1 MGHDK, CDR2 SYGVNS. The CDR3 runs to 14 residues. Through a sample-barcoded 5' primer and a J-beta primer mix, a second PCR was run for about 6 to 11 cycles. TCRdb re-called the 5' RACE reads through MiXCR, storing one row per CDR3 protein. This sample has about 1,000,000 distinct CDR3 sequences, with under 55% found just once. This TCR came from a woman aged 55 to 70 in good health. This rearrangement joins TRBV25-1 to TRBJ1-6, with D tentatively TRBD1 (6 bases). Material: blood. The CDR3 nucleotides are TGTGCCAGCAGTGAATGGACAGTCAATTCACCCCTCCACTTT. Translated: CASSEWTVNSPLHF.